This TCR beta chain appears in the sequencing data of a study of identical twins. There were only healthy Caucasians among the donors. After template switching added a universal primer site, the resulting cDNA carried unique molecular identifiers. TCRdb re-analysed the 5' RACE reads in MiXCR, keeping a single row per CDR3 protein. The sample contains 200,000 to 250,000 distinct CDR3 sequences, roughly 7% of which appear only once. This clonotype was detected many times. Separately, the same data were catalogued under a study of yellow fever vaccine responses in identical twins.

Sequencing used memory (CD45RO+) T cells sorted from blood. The clonotype originates from a woman under 30 in good health.

CDR3 in amino acids: CASMGHKSNEQFF. The CDR3 nucleotides are TGTGCCAGCATGGGCCACAAGTCCAATGAGCAGTTCTTC. The J gene is TRBJ2-1, the V gene TRBV27; D call uncertain. The CDR3 is made up of 13 amino acids. The V gene lost 7 bases and the J gene lost 6 bases, with 13 bases spanning the gap. The V gene's germline CDR1 is MNHEY and CDR2 SMNVEV (reference sequence).